The clone carrying this T cell receptor beta chain showed up many times. This specimen comes from a study of T-cell reconstitution after alpha-beta-depleted transplantation in children. The CDR3 extends over 13 amino acids. Trimming cost V 6 bases and J 6 bases, with 12 bases left between them. Germline CDR1 is SGHRS and CDR2 is YFSETQ. Using unique molecular identifiers, the investigators prepared the TCRbeta library. In TCRdb, the PCR reads were re-called with MiXCR into one record per CDR3 protein. The repertoire includes hundreds of thousands of distinct CDR3 sequences, roughly 17% of them detected once, and roughly 40% sits in the top ten.

This TCR was sampled from a male patient aged 2 to 10 who had a stem cell transplant for acute lymphoblastic leukemia, so the T cells may come from the graft donor. This chain links TRBV5-1 with TRBJ2-2, with D uncertain. This sample comprised PBMCs, mostly from graft donor cells, obtained 360 days after TCRalphabeta/CD19-depleted stem cell transplant. The CDR3 bases are TGCGCCAGCAACCCTAGTCCCTCCGGGGAGCTGTTTTTT. As protein: CASNPSPSGELFF.